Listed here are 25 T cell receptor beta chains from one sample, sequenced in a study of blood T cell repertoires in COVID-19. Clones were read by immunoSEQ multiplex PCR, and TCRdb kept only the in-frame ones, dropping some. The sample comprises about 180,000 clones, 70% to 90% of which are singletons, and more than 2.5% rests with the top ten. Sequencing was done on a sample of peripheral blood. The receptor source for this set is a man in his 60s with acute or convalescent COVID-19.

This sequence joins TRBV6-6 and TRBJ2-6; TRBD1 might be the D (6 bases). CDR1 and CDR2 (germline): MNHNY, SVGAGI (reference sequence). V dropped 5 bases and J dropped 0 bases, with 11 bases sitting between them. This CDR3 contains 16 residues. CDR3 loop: CASSRRQVSGANVLTF. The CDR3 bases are TGTGCCAGCAGTCGACGACAGGTCTCTGGGGCCAACGTCCTGACTTTC.

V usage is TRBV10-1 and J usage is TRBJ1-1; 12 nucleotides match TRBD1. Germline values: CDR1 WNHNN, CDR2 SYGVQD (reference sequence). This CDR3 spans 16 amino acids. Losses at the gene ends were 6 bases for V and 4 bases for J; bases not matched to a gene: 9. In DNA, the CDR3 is TGCGCCAGCAGGGAGCGGGACAGGGGGCGCGTCACTGAAGCTTTCTTT. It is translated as CASRERDRGRVTEAFF.

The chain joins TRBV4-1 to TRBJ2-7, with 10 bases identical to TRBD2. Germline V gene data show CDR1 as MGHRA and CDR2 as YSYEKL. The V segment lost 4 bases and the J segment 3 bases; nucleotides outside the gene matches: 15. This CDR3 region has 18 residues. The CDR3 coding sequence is TGCGCCAGCAGCCCGTATGGACCCCTAGCGGGAGTAGGCTACGAGCAGTACTTC. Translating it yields CASSPYGPLAGVGYEQYF.

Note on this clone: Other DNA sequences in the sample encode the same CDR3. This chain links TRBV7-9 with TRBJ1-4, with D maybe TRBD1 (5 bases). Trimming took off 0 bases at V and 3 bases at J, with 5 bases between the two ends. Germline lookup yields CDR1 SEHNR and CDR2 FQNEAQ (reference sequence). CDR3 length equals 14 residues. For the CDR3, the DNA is TGTGCCAGCAGCTTAGCAGGGGCTAATGAAAAACTGTTTTTT. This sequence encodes CASSLAGANEKLFF.

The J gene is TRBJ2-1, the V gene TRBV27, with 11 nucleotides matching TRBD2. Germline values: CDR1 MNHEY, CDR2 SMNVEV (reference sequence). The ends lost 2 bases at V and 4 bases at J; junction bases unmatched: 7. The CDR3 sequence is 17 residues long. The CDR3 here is CASSLIRLAGIYNEQFF. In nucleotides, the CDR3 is TGTGCCAGCAGTTTAATACGACTAGCGGGAATTTACAATGAGCAGTTCTTC.

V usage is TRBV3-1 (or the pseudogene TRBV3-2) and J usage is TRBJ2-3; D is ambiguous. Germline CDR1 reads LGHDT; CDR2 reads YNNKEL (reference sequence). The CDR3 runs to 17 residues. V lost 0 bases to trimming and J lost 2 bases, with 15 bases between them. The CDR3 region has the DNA TGTGCCAGCAGCCAAGATCTAGGCTACCAGCCCACAGATACGCAGTATTTT. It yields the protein CASSQDLGYQPTDTQYF.

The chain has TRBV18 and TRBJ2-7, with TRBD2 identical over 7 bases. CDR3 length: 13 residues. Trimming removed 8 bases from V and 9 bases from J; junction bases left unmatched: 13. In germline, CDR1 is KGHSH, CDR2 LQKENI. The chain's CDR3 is CASLPPGGSVQYF. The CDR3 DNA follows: TGTGCCAGCCTGCCCCCCGGGGGGAGCGTGCAGTACTTC.

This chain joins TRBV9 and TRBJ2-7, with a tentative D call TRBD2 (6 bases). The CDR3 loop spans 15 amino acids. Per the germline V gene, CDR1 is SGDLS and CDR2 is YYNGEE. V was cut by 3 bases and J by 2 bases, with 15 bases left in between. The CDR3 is CASSDRDSLAYEQYF. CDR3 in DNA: TGTGCCAGCAGCGACCGGGACTCCTTAGCCTACGAGCAGTACTTC.

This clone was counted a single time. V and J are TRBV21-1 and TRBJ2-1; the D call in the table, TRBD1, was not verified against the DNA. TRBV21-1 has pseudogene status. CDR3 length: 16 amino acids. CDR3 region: CASSKVKGVSYNEQFF. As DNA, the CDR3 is TGTGCCAGCAGCAAAGTAAAGGGGGTATCTTACAATGAGCAGTTCTTC.

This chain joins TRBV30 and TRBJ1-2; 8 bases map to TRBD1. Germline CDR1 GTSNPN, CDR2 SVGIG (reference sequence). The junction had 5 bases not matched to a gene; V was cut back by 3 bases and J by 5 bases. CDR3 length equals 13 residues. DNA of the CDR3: TGTGCCTGGAGCCGACAGGGGACTTATGGCTACACCTTC. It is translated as CAWSRQGTYGYTF.

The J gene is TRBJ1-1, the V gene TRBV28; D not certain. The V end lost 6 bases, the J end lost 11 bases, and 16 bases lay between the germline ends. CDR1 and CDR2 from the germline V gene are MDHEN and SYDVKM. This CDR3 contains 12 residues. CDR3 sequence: CASRRMVGRAFF. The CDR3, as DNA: TGTGCCAGCAGGCGGATGGTAGGGAGGGCTTTCTTT.

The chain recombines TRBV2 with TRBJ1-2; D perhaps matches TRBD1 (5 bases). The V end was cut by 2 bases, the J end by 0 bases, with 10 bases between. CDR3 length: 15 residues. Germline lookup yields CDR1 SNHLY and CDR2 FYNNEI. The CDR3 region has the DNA TGTGCCAGCAGTGAACGGGGGGGTACTAACTATGGCTACACCTTC. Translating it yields CASSERGGTNYGYTF.

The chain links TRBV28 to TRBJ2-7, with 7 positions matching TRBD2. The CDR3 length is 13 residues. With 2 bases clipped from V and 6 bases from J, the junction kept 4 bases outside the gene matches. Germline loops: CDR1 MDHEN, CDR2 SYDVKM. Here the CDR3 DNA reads TGTGCCAGCAGTTTACTGAGGGAGGGCGAGCAGTACTTC. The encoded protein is CASSLLREGEQYF.

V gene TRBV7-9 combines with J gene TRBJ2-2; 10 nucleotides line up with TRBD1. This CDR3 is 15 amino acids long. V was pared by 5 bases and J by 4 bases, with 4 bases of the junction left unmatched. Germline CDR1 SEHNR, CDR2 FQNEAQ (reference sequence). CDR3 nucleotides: TGTGCCAGCAGCCGTGGACAGGGGGGCACCGGGGAGCTGTTTTTT. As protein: CASSRGQGGTGELFF.

The CDR3, as DNA: TGTGCCATCAGTGAGTTGGGACAGGGAATATTGGGATCAGCCTCTGGAAACACCATATATTTT. Translated, it gives CAISELGQGILGSASGNTIYF. V and J are TRBV10-3 and TRBJ1-3; 9 bases match TRBD1. This CDR3 spans 21 amino acids. Germline values: CDR1 ENHRY, CDR2 SYGVKD. The V gene end was trimmed by 1 base and the J gene end by 0 bases; junction bases not matched to a gene: 16.

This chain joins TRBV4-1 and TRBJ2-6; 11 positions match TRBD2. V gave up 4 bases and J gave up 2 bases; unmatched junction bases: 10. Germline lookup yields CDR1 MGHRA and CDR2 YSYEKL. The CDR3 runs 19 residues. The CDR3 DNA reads TGCGCCAGCAGCCCTACTCGTCTAGCGGGAGGAGCTGGGGCCAACGTCCTGACTTTC. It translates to CASSPTRLAGGAGANVLTF.

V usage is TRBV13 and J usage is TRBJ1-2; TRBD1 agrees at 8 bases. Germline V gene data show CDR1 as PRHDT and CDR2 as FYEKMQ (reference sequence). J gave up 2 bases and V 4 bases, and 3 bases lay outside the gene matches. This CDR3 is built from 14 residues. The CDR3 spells CASSSWDRNYGYTF. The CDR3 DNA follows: TGTGCCAGCAGCTCCTGGGACAGGAACTATGGCTACACCTTC.

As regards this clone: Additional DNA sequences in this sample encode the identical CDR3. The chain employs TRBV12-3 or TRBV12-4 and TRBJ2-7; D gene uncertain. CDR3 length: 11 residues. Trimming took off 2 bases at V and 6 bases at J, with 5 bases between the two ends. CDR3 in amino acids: CASSLSGEQYF. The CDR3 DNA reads TGTGCCAGCAGTTTATCGGGCGAGCAGTACTTC.

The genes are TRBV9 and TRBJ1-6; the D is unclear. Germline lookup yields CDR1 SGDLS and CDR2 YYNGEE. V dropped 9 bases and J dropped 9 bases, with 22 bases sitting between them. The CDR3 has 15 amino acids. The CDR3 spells CATSPSDGGSSPLHF. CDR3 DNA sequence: TGTGCCACCTCCCCTTCCGACGGCGGGAGTTCACCCCTCCACTTT. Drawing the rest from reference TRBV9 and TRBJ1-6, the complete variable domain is DSGVTQTPKHLITATGQRVTLRCSPRSGDLSVYWYQQSLDQGLQFLIQYYNGEERAKGNILERFSAQQFPDLHSELNLSSLELGDSALYFCATSPSDGGSSPLHFGNGTRLTVT.

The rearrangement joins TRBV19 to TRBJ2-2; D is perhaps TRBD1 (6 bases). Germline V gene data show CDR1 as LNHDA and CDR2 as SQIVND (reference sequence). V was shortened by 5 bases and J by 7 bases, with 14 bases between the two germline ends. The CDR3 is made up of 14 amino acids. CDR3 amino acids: CASSPQGQVGELFF. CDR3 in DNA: TGTGCCAGTAGTCCGCAGGGGCAGGTCGGGGAGCTGTTTTTT.

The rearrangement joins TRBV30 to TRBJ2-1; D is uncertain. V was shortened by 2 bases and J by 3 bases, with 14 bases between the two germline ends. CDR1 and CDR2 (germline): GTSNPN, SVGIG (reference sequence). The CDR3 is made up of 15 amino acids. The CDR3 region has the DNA TGTGCCTGGAGTCCCGGAACTATACACTACAATGAGCAGTTCTTC. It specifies CAWSPGTIHYNEQFF.

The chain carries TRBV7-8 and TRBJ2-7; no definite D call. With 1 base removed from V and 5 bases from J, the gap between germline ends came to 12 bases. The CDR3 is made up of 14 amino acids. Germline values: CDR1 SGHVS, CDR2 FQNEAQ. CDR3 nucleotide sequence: TGTGCCAGCAGCTTAGGTTCTCTAGATGACGAGCAGTACTTC. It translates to CASSLGSLDDEQYF.

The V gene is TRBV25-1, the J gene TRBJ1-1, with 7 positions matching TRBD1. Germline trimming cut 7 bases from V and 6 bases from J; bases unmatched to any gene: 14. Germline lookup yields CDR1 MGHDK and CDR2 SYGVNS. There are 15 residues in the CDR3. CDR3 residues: CASTRTDREVSEAFF. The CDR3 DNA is TGTGCCAGCACCCGGACCGACAGGGAGGTGTCTGAAGCTTTCTTT.

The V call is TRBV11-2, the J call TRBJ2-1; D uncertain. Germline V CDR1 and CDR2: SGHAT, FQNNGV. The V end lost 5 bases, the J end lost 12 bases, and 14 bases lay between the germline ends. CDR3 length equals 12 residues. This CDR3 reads CASSQSTHRQFF. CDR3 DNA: TGTGCCAGCAGCCAATCCACACACAGGCAGTTCTTC.

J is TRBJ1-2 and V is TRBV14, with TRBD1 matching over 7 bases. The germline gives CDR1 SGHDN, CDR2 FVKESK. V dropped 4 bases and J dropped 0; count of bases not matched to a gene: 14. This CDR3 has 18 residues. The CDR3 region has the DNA TGTGCCAGCAGCCCCGGAGGGGGCCCGGCCTGGGCTAACTATGGCTACACCTTC. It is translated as CASSPGGGPAWANYGYTF.